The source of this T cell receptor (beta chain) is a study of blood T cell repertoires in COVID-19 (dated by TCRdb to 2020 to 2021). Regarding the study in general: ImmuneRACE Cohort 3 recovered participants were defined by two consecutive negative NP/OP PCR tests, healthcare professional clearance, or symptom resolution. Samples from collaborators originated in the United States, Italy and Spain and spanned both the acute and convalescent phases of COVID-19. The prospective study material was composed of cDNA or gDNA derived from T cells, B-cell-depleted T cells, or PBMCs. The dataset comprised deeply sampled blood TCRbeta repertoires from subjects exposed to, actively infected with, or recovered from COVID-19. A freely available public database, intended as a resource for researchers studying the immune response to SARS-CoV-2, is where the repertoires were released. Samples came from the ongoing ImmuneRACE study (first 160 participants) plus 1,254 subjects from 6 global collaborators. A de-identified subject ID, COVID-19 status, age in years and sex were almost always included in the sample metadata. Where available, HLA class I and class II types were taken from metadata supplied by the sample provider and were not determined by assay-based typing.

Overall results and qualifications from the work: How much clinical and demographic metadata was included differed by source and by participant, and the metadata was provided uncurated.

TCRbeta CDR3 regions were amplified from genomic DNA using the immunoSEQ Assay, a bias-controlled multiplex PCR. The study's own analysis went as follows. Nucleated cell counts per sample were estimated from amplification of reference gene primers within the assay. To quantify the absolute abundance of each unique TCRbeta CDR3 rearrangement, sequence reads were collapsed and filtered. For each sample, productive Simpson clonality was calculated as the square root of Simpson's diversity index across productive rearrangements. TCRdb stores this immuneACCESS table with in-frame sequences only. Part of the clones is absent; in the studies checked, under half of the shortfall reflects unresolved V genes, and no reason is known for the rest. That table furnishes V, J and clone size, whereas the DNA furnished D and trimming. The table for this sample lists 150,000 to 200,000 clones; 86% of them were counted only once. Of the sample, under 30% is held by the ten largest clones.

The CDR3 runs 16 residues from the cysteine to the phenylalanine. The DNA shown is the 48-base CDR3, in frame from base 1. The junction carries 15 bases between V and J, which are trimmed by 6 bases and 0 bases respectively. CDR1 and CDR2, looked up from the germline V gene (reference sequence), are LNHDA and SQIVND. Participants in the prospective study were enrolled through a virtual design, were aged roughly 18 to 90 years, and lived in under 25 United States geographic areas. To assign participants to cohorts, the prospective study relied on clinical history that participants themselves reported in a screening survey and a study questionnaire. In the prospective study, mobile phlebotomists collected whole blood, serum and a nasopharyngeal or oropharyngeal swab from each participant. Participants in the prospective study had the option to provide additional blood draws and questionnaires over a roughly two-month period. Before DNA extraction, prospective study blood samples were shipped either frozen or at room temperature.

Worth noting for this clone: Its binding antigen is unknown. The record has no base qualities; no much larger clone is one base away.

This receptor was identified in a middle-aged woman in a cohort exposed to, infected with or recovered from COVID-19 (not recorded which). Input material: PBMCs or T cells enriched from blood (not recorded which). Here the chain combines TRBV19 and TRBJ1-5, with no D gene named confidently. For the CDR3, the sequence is CASRVRGRDSNQPQHF. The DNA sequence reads TGTGCCAGTAGAGTAAGAGGGAGAGATAGCAATCAGCCCCAGCATTTT.